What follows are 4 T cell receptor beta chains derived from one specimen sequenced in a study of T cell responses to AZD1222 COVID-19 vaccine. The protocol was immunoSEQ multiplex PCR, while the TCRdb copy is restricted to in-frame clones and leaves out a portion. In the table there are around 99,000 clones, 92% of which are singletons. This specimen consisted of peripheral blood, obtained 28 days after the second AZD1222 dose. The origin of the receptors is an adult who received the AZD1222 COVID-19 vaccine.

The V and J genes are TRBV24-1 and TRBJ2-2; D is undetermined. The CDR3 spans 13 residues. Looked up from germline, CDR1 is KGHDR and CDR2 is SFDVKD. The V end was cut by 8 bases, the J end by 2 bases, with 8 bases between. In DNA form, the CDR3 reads TGTGCCACCATCTCGGCAAACACCGGGGAGCTGTTTTTT. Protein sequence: CATISANTGELFF.

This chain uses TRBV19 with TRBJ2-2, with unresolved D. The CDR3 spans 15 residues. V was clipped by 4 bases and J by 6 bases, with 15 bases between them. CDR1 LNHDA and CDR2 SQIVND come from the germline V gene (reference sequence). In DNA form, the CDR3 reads TGTGCCAGTAGTAATTTAATGTTCGCATCCGGGGAGCTGTTTTTT. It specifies CASSNLMFASGELFF.

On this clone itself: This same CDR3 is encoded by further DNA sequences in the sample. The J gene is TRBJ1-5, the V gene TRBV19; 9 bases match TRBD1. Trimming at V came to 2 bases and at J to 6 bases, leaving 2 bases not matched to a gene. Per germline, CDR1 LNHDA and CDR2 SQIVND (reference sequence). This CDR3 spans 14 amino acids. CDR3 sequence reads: CASSITGGGQPQHF. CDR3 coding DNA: TGTGCCAGTAGTATAACAGGGGGCGGTCAGCCCCAGCATTTT.

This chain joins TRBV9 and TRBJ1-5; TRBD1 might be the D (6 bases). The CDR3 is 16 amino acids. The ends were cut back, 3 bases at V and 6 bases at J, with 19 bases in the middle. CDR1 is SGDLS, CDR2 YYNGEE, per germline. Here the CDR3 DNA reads TGTGCCAGCAGCGGGGGAATAGGGGGAGCCAGTCAGCCCCAGCATTTT. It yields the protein CASSGGIGGASQPQHF.